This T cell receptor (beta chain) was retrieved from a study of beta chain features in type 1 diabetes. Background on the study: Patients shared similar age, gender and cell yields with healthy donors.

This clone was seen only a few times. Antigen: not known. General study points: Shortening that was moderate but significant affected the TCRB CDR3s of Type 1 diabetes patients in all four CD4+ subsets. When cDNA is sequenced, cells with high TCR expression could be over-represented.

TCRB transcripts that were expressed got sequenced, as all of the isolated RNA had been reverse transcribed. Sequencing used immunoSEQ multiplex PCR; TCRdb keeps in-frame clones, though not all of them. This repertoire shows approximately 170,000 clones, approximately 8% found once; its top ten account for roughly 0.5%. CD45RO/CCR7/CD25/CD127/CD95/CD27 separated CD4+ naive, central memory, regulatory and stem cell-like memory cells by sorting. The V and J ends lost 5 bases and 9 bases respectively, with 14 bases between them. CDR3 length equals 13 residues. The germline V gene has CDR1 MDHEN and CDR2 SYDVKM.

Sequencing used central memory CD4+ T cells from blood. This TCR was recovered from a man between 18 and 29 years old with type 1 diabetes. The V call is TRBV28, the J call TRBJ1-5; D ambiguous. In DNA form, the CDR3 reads TGTGCCAGCAGTCAGGTGGGCGTGGGGCCCCAGCATTTT. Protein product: CASSQVGVGPQHF.